Listed below are T cell receptor beta chains from one sample, sequenced in a study of T cells in Graves' hyperthyroidism and ophthalmopathy. TCRdb redid the calling of the multiplex PCR reads with MiXCR, one entry per CDR3 protein. This table has about 410,000 distinct CDR3 sequences, over 12% appearing once. Sequencing was performed on blood. These receptors were collected from a man younger than 30 with Graves' ophthalmopathy. The CDR3 runs from the conserved cysteine through the conserved F or W. A D gene is named only where the DNA matches it firmly. Clone sizes are given selectively: once, few, many, or a class where the clone is expanded.

J gene | clone size | D gene | V gene | CDR3 DNA | CDR3 protein
TRBJ1-6 | many | - | TRBV20-1 | TGCAGTGCGCAGGACAGCTCCTATAATTCACCCCTCCACTTT | CSAQDSSYNSPLHF
TRBJ2-1 | many | TRBD1 | TRBV3-1 | TGTGCCAGCGGGACAGTATTTGAGTTGTTCTTC | CASGTVFELFF
TRBJ2-7 | many | TRBD2 | TRBV7-9 | TGTGCCAGCAGCTCCTACACTAGCGGGAGGTTTCACGAGCAGTACTTC | CASSSYTSGRFHEQYF
TRBJ2-7 | many | - | TRBV19 | TGTGCCAGTAACCCCGGGACTCAGTACTCCTACGAGCAGTACTTC | CASNPGTQYSYEQYF
TRBJ1-3 | many | - | TRBV10-1 | TGCGCCAGCAGTGAGTCGAAGGGGGGAGGAAACACCATATATTTT | CASSESKGGGNTIYF
TRBJ2-7 | many | - | TRBV27 | TGTGCCAGCGGCCGAGGGTCCTCCTACGAGCAGTACTTC | CASGRGSSYEQYF
TRBJ1-2 | - | - | TRBV5-1 | TGCGCCAGCAGACCACCCGGGGCCGAGGGCTACACCTTC | CASRPPGAEGYTF
TRBJ2-2 | many | - | TRBV10-3 | TGTGCCATCAGTGACGGGCTTCCTACCGGGGAGCTGTTTTTT | CAISDGLPTGELFF
TRBJ2-7 | few | - | TRBV18 | TGTGCCAGCTCACCATTCCTTAGCGGGGACAGCTCCTACGAGCAGTACTTC | CASSPFLSGDSSYEQYF
TRBJ1-2 | many | - | TRBV20-1 | TGCAGTGCTCCCTCCCCAGACGGCTTAGGGTATGGCTACACCTTC | CSAPSPDGLGYGYTF
TRBJ1-1 | few | - | TRBV18 | TGTGCCAGCTCACAATCGACGAGAATAGACACTGAAGCTTTCTTT | CASSQSTRIDTEAFF
TRBJ2-2 | few | - | TRBV12-3/TRBV12-4 | TGTGCCAGTTCAATTAGGCCGCTGAACACCGGGGAGCTGTTTTTT | CASSIRPLNTGELFF
TRBJ1-2 | many | TRBD1 | TRBV6-1 | TGTGCCAGCAGTCCCGGTGGGACAGGGGTGAAGGGCTACACCTTC | CASSPGGTGVKGYTF
TRBJ1-2 | once | - | TRBV12-3/TRBV12-4 | TGTGCCAGCGCCCTCTCCCCCTCGGCAGATTACTATGGCTACACCTTC | CASALSPSADYYGYTF
TRBJ1-1 | few | TRBD1 | TRBV6-5 | TGTGCCAGCAGTTACTCGGGACAGGGCAACACTGAAGCTTTCTTT | CASSYSGQGNTEAFF
TRBJ1-6 | few | - | TRBV6-1 | TGTGCCAGCAGGTTGGGCGGATTCTATAATTCACCCCTCCACTTT | CASRLGGFYNSPLHF
TRBJ2-7 | many | - | TRBV6-2/TRBV6-3 | TGTGCCAGCAGTTATGGGACCTACTCCTACGAGCAGTACTTC | CASSYGTYSYEQYF
TRBJ2-2 | few | - | TRBV6-2/TRBV6-3 | TGTGCCAGCAGTTACCCAGGGGGGTCCGGGGAGCTGTTTTTT | CASSYPGGSGELFF
TRBJ1-5 | many | - | TRBV29-1 | TGCAGCGTAGCTGGGACGGAGGATCAGCCCCAGCATTTT | CSVAGTEDQPQHF
TRBJ1-5 | - | TRBD1 | TRBV29-1 | TGCAGCGTCCTTGGACAGGGTAAGGATCAGCCCCAGCATTTT | CSVLGQGKDQPQHF
TRBJ1-3 | few | - | TRBV29-1 | TGCAGCGTGATCCGCAGTAACGGAAACACCATATATTTT | CSVIRSNGNTIYF
TRBJ1-2 | many | - | TRBV10-3 | TGTGCGTCCTATGGCTACACCTTC | CASYGYTF
TRBJ2-4 | few | TRBD1 | TRBV20-1 | TGCAGTAGCAATCAGCCGGGACAGGGTCACATTCAGTACTTC | CSSNQPGQGHIQYF
TRBJ2-1 | - | - | TRBV6-1 | TGTGCCAGCAGTCCGGACAACAATGAGCAGTTCTTC | CASSPDNNEQFF
TRBJ2-5 | few | - | TRBV5-1 | TGCGCCAGCAGCTTGGGACAGGCGGGGGAGACCCAGTACTTC | CASSLGQAGETQYF
TRBJ2-1 | many | - | TRBV20-1 | TGCAGTGCTCGAATAGGACGCGCCGGGCACGGGGAGCAGTTCTTC | CSARIGRAGHGEQFF
TRBJ2-7 | many | - | TRBV6-1 | TGTGCCAGCAGTCGGGACGCTCTCTACGAGCAGTACTTC | CASSRDALYEQYF
TRBJ1-1 | - | TRBD1 | TRBV7-8 | TGTGCCAGCAGCTTAGTTTGGAGTCCAGGGGGGAACACTGAAGCTTTCTTT | CASSLVWSPGGNTEAFF
TRBJ2-7 | few | - | TRBV4-1 | TGCGCCAGCAGCCAAGACCCAGGGGCGAATAGGGGCGAGCAGTACTTC | CASSQDPGANRGEQYF
TRBJ2-7 | many | - | TRBV5-1 | TGCGCCAGCAGCTTGACGAGCGACAACTACGAGCAGTACTTC | CASSLTSDNYEQYF
TRBJ2-1 | many | - | TRBV29-1 | TGCAGCGTTGAATCCGACTCCTACAATGAGCAGTTCTTC | CSVESDSYNEQFF
TRBJ1-1 | many | - | TRBV6-1 | TGTGCCAGCAGTGACAAGGTTGGGATCAGCAACACTGAAGCTTTCTTT | CASSDKVGISNTEAFF
TRBJ2-7 | many | TRBD1 | TRBV20-1 | TGCAGTGCGGTAGGACAGGGGGTCTACGAGCAGTACTTC | CSAVGQGVYEQYF
TRBJ2-3 | - | TRBD2 | TRBV10-1 | TGCGCCAGCAGTGCGGGGGGGGGAGCAGATACGCAGTATTTT | CASSAGGGADTQYF
TRBJ2-1 | many | - | TRBV11-3 | TGTGCCAGCAGCTTAGTAGGGCTGGCTGAGCAGTTCTTC | CASSLVGLAEQFF
TRBJ2-2 | many | TRBD1 | TRBV12-3/TRBV12-4 | TGTGCCAGCAGGGGGACAGCGAACACCGGGGAGCTGTTTTTT | CASRGTANTGELFF
TRBJ1-2 | many | - | TRBV12-3/TRBV12-4 | TGTGCCAGCACAGGGGAGTACTCCTATGGCTACACCTTC | CASTGEYSYGYTF
TRBJ1-2 | few | TRBD1 | TRBV6-1 | TGTGCCAGCAGTCTCTCTAGGACAGGGGCCTTTCTTAACTATGGCTACACCTTC | CASSLSRTGAFLNYGYTF
TRBJ2-1 | few | - | TRBV30 | TGTGCCTGGAGTGTAGGTCGGTATGAGTTCTTC | CAWSVGRYEFF
TRBJ2-1 | many | TRBD1 | TRBV29-1 | TGCAGCGTTGACAAGGGACAGGGGTTCCCCTACAATGAGCAGTTCTTC | CSVDKGQGFPYNEQFF
TRBJ1-1 | many | - | TRBV18 | TGTGCCAGCTCAAAGGCGGGGATGGACACTGAAGCTTTCTTT | CASSKAGMDTEAFF
TRBJ1-1 | few | - | TRBV7-9 | TGTGCCAGCAGCCCCCCGACAAAATGGACAGCTGAAGCTTTCTTT | CASSPPTKWTAEAFF
TRBJ1-2 | - | - | TRBV4-2 | TGTGCCAGCAGCCAAAGGGGAGGCTACACCTTC | CASSQRGGYTF
TRBJ2-1 | many | - | TRBV27 | TGTGCCAGCAGTCTAGGGTCTCTACGTGAGCAGTTCTTC | CASSLGSLREQFF
TRBJ2-4 | few | - | TRBV2 | TGTGCCAGCAGTGAAGCGCGGGACAGACGGTTCTTTCAGTACTTC | CASSEARDRRFFQYF
TRBJ2-5 | many | - | TRBV28 | TGTGCCACCTCCCAACGGGAGACCCAGTACTTC | CATSQRETQYF
TRBJ2-5 | - | TRBD2 | TRBV4-1 | TGCGCCAGCAGCCAAGCTTCCCTCGCTAGCGGCCAAGAGACCCAGTACTTC | CASSQASLASGQETQYF
TRBJ1-1 | few | - | TRBV25-1 | TGTGCCAGCAGTGGATTACAACACTCTAACACTGAAGCTTTCTTT | CASSGLQHSNTEAFF
TRBJ2-7 | many | TRBD1 | TRBV30 | TGTGCCTGGAGTAGACAGGGCTACGAGCAGTACTTC | CAWSRQGYEQYF
TRBJ2-1 | few | TRBD2 | TRBV9 | TGTGCCAGCAGACCGACTAGCGGGAGATCCAATGAGCAGTTCTTC | CASRPTSGRSNEQFF
TRBJ1-1 | many | - | TRBV3-1 | TGTGCCAGCAGCCAAATTCAGGGATTAGAAGCTTTCTTT | CASSQIQGLEAFF
TRBJ2-5 | many | TRBD2 | TRBV7-9 | TGTGCCAGCAGCTCCCTACACGATGGACTAACCGCTAGCGGGGGGGAAGAGACCCAGTACTTC | CASSSLHDGLTASGGEETQYF
TRBJ1-1 | many | - | TRBV3-1 | TGTGCCAGCAGCCAAGATAGCGCAGGGGCGTTAATGAACACTGAAGCTTTCTTT | CASSQDSAGALMNTEAFF
TRBJ1-5 | many | TRBD1 | TRBV27 | TGTGCCAGCAGTCCTCGACAGGGGAACCAGCCCCAGCATTTT | CASSPRQGNQPQHF